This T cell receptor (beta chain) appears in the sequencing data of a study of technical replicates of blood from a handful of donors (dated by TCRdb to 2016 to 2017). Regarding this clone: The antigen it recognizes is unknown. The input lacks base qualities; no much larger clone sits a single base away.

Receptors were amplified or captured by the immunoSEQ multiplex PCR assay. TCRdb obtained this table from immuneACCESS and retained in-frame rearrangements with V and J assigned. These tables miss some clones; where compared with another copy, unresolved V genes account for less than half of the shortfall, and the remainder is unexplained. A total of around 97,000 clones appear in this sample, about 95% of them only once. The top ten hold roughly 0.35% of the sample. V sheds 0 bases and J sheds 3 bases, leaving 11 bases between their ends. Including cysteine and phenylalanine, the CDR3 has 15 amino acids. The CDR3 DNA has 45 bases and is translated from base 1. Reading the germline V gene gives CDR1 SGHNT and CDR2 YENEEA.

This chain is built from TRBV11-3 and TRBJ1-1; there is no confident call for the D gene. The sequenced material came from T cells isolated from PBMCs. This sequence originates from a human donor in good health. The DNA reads TGTGCCAGCAGCTTAGATCGCCGGTTGGACACTGAAGCTTTCTTT. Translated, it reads CASSLDRRLDTEAFF.